Following are 14 T cell receptor beta chains from one sample sequenced in a study of OX40 agonist ivuxolimab in advanced cancers. The method was immunoSEQ multiplex PCR; TCRdb's version includes in-frame clones alone and lacks a portion of them. The sample includes more than 65,000 clones, roughly 88% of them seen just once. The source material was CD4+ or CD8+ T cells sorted from blood, sampled in a trial of the OX40 agonist ivuxolimab. The source is an adult with an advanced solid tumor such as melanoma, head and neck, liver or kidney cancer.

The V gene is TRBV13, the J gene TRBJ1-3; the D gene is possibly TRBD1 (5 bases). V was clipped by 7 bases and J by 2 bases, with 18 bases between them. CDR3 length: 16 residues. CDR1 and CDR2 (germline): PRHDT, FYEKMQ (reference sequence). The CDR3 loop reads CASTARGLGPGNTIYF. The DNA of the CDR3 is TGTGCCAGCACCGCTCGGGGCCTCGGGCCTGGAAACACCATATATTTT. The full variable domain, its missing parts supplied by reference TRBV13 and TRBJ1-3, is AAGVIQSPRHLIKEKRETATLKCYPIPRHDTVYWYQQGPGQDPQFLISFYEKMQSDKGSIPDRFSAQQFSDYHSELNMSSLELGDSALYFCASTARGLGPGNTIYFGEGSWLTVV.

This chain joins TRBV5-4 and TRBJ1-1, with 7 bases matching TRBD1. The ends lost 4 bases at V and 13 bases at J; junction bases unmatched: 13. The CDR3 has 13 residues. Germline CDR1 is SGHNT and CDR2 is YYREEE (reference sequence). The CDR3 loop reads CASSGTGQRSGFF. CDR3 DNA: TGTGCCAGCAGCGGCACGGGACAGAGAAGCGGTTTCTTT.

This chain uses TRBV27 with TRBJ2-7, with a tentative D call TRBD2 (7 bases). This CDR3 is 14 amino acids long. V lost 7 bases and J lost 3, with 16 bases in between. Germline loops: CDR1 MNHEY, CDR2 SMNVEV (reference sequence). The CDR3 nucleotides read TGTGCCAGCATGAAGGGGGGGTCCCTCTACGAGCAGTACTTC. Its translation is CASMKGGSLYEQYF.

This rearrangement joins TRBV30 to TRBJ2-3, with 8 bases lining up with TRBD1. The CDR3 consists of 17 residues. J gave up 2 bases and V 0 bases, and 10 bases lay outside the gene matches. Germline CDR1 and CDR2: GTSNPN and SVGIG (reference sequence). The CDR3 DNA sequence: TGTGCCTGGAGTGTCGGACAGGGAAGGATGCACACAGATACGCAGTATTTT. Its protein product is CAWSVGQGRMHTDTQYF.

The J gene is TRBJ1-2, the V gene TRBV7-2, with 7 bases aligning to TRBD1. The CDR3 sequence is 16 residues long. The germline CDR1 and CDR2 sequences are SGHTA and FQGNSA. J gave up 7 bases and V 4 bases, and 15 bases lay outside the gene matches. The CDR3 DNA sequence: TGTGCCAGCAGCTCACGACAGGGAAGATGGCTAGGTGGCTACACCTTC. Its translation: CASSSRQGRWLGGYTF.

The V and J genes are TRBV2 and TRBJ2-3; possible D gene TRBD1, 6 bases. This CDR3 comprises 15 residues. V was clipped by 5 bases and J by 4 bases, with 16 bases between them. The germline CDR1 and CDR2 sequences are SNHLY and FYNNEI. CDR3 in amino acids: CASSRDTALADTQYF. The CDR3 DNA sequence: TGTGCCAGCAGTCGGGACACGGCTTTGGCAGATACGCAGTATTTT.

This sequence joins TRBV27 and TRBJ1-5, with D possibly matching TRBD1 (6 bases). There are 16 residues in the CDR3. V was cut by 1 base and J by 3 bases, with 13 bases left in between. Germline values: CDR1 MNHEY, CDR2 SMNVEV (reference sequence). The CDR3 sequence is CASSLFSQGNNQPQHF. Here the CDR3 DNA reads TGTGCCAGCAGTTTATTCTCTCAGGGGAACAATCAGCCCCAGCATTTT.

This chain joins TRBV11-2 and TRBJ2-3; D call uncertain. CDR1 and CDR2 (germline): SGHAT, FQNNGV. There are 15 residues in the CDR3. V gave up 0 bases and J gave up 3 bases, with 10 bases separating them. This CDR3 reads CASSLEGIGTDTQYF. In nucleotides, the CDR3 is TGTGCCAGCAGCTTAGAAGGTATAGGTACAGATACGCAGTATTTT.

CDR3 residues: CASSPPFAGANNEQFF. In nucleotides, the CDR3 is TGTGCCAGCAGCCCACCTTTTGCGGGAGCGAACAATGAGCAGTTCTTC. This chain connects TRBV7-9 to TRBJ2-1, with TRBD2 matching over 7 bases. The CDR3 consists of 16 residues. Unmatched junction bases numbered 12, after V lost 5 bases and J lost 5 bases. Germline loops: CDR1 SEHNR, CDR2 FQNEAQ (reference sequence).

The CDR3 sequence: CASSLVGDTQYF. The CDR3 nucleotides are TGCGCCAGCAGCTTGGTGGGGGATACGCAGTATTTT. The chain employs TRBV5-1 and TRBJ2-3; D is unclear. The ends were cut back, 0 bases at V and 6 bases at J, with 5 bases in the middle. This CDR3 has 12 residues. Germline V gene sequence: CDR1 SGHRS, CDR2 YFSETQ.

The rearrangement links TRBV2 to TRBJ2-3; TRBD1 is a possible D gene (6 bases). Germline values: CDR1 SNHLY, CDR2 FYNNEI. V lost 3 bases and J 3 bases, leaving 10 bases between the germline ends. This CDR3 region has 14 residues. The CDR3 DNA sequence: TGTGCCAGCAGTGATACAGGGTGGACAGATACGCAGTATTTT. Protein sequence: CASSDTGWTDTQYF.

The gene calls are TRBV10-2 and TRBJ1-2, with D perhaps TRBD1 (5 bases). Germline V gives CDR1 WSHSY, CDR2 SAAADI. V lost 5 bases to trimming and J lost 1 base, with 17 bases between them. The CDR3 is 16 residues long. CDR3 in amino acids: CASSPSWTSYNYGYTF. The CDR3 DNA reads as TGCGCCAGCAGTCCCTCTTGGACAAGTTATAACTATGGCTACACCTTC.

This chain uses TRBV19 with TRBJ1-5; D is uncertain. There are 15 residues in the CDR3. Trimming removed 3 bases at V and 0 bases at J, with 9 bases between. Looked up from germline, CDR1 is LNHDA and CDR2 is SQIVND (reference sequence). The CDR3 sequence is CASSIRGSSNQPQHF. The CDR3 bases are TGTGCCAGTAGTATTAGAGGGAGTAGCAATCAGCCCCAGCATTTT.

The sample holds one count of this clone. The chain uses TRBV30 and TRBJ2-7; the D is unclear. This CDR3 spans 13 amino acids. Germline CDR1 GTSNPN, CDR2 SVGIG (reference sequence). The V end lost 0 bases, the J end lost 0 bases, and 6 bases lay between the germline ends. The CDR3 protein is CAWSVGFSYEQYF. In DNA form, the CDR3 reads TGTGCCTGGAGTGTTGGGTTCTCCTACGAGCAGTACTTC.